The source of this T cell receptor beta chain is a study of memory CD4+ T cells and cytomegalovirus serostatus. Study results and caveats: Suggested: most of the CMV-linked TCR signature lies in CD4+ memory cells.

The method was immunoSEQ multiplex PCR; TCRdb's version includes in-frame clones alone and lacks a portion of them. The data contain about 40,000 clones, 60% to 85% of them singletons. As regards this clone: Its antigen remains unknown.

V was clipped by 6 bases and J by 4 bases, with 18 bases between them. In germline, CDR1 is MNHNS, CDR2 SASEGT. CDR3 length equals 15 residues. Single viable CD3+CD4+CD8-CD45RO+ cells were sorted as the memory CD4+ T cells. Sequenced sample: memory CD4+ T cells from blood. This rearrangement joins TRBV6-1 to TRBJ1-2; a possible D gene is TRBD1 (6 bases). The source of this sequence is an adult in good health and CMV-seronegative. The CDR3 region has the DNA TGTGCCAGCAGGGCCGGGGGGCCCCTCGGCTATGGCTACACCTTC. This translates into CASRAGGPLGYGYTF.